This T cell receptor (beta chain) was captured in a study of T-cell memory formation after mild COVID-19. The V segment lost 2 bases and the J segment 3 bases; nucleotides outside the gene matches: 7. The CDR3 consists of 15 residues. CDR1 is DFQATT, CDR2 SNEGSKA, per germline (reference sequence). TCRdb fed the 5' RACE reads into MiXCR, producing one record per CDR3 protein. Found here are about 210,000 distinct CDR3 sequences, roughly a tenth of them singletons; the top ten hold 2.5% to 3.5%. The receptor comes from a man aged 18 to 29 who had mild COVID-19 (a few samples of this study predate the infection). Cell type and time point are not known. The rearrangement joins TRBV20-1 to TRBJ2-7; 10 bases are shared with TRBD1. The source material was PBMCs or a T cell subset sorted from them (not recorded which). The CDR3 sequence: CSARSAGTGVYEQYF. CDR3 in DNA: TGCAGTGCTAGAAGTGCCGGGACAGGGGTCTACGAGCAGTACTTC.